Presented here are 21 T cell receptor beta chains from one specimen sequenced in a study of PD-1 blockade in classical Hodgkin lymphoma. Each patient relapsed following autologous stem cell transplantation, and prior brentuximab vedotin exposure differed. Some clones are missing from TCRdb's copy, which holds only in-frame ones; the method was immunoSEQ multiplex PCR. The sample carries 90,000 to 100,000 clones, around nine tenths recorded once. The specimen comprised peripheral blood mononuclear cells (PBMCs), sampled at baseline. The receptors stem from a human donor with classical Hodgkin lymphoma.

The V call is TRBV28, the J call TRBJ1-3, with a weak D call TRBD1 (5 bases). CDR3 size: 16 residues. Trimming cost V 3 bases and J 4 bases, with 16 bases left between them. Germline CDR1 and CDR2: MDHEN and SYDVKM. CDR3 loop: CASSFLLRDPGNTIYF. CDR3 DNA sequence: TGTGCCAGCAGTTTCCTGCTCCGGGACCCAGGAAACACCATATATTTT. The variable domain in full, with the rest retrieved from reference TRBV28 and TRBJ1-3, is DVKVTQSSRYLVKRTGEKVFLECVQDMDHENMFWYRQDPGLGLRLIYFSYDVKMKEKGDIPEGYSVSREKKERFSLILESASTNQTSMYLCASSFLLRDPGNTIYFGEGSWLTVV.

The chain couples TRBV5-4 to TRBJ2-7; D call uncertain. Per germline, CDR1 SGHNT and CDR2 YYREEE (reference sequence). Trimming removed 2 bases from V and 9 bases from J, with 15 bases in between. CDR3 length: 13 amino acids. The CDR3 nucleotides read TGTGCCAGCAGCTTCGGTCCTCGGGTCGGGCAGTACTTC. Its translation: CASSFGPRVGQYF.

The chain carries TRBV10-3 and TRBJ1-5, with D maybe TRBD1 (5 bases). The CDR3 runs 14 residues. V was clipped by 11 bases and J by 8 bases, with 22 bases between them. In germline, CDR1 is ENHRY, CDR2 SYGVKD. The CDR3 bases are TGTGCCTCGACAGACAGTTCCGTCGGGGAGCCCCAGCATTTT. Amino acid sequence: CASTDSSVGEPQHF.

The V gene is TRBV5-6, the J gene TRBJ2-1; TRBD1 agrees at 8 bases. The CDR3 runs to 14 residues. The V and J ends lost 3 bases and 3 bases, in that order; junction bases with no gene match: 2. Per germline, CDR1 SGHDT and CDR2 YYEEEE. CDR3 residues: CASSSGGSYNEQFF. CDR3 sequence (DNA): TGTGCCAGCAGCTCAGGGGGCAGCTACAATGAGCAGTTCTTC.

This clone came up once. V and J are TRBV29-1 and TRBJ1-3; possible D gene TRBD1, 6 bases. V was clipped by 6 bases and J by 2 bases, with 14 bases between them. The V gene's germline CDR1 is SQVTM and CDR2 ANQGSEA. This CDR3 spans 14 amino acids. The CDR3 DNA reads TGCAGCGTCGCAACCGGGACAACTGGAAACACCATATATTTT. Translated, it gives CSVATGTTGNTIYF.

In this sample, this clone turned up once. V and J are TRBV6-5 and TRBJ1-4; the D gene is possibly TRBD1 (6 bases). The CDR3 length is 15 residues. Trimming stripped 6 bases from V and 2 bases from J, with 13 bases between. CDR1 is MNHEY, CDR2 SVGAGI, per germline. The CDR3 sequence: CASREGGGTNEKLFF. DNA for the CDR3: TGTGCCAGCAGAGAGGGCGGGGGCACTAATGAAAAACTGTTTTTT.

The chain carries TRBV27 and TRBJ1-4; a possible D gene is TRBD1 (5 bases). The CDR3 runs to 14 residues. Germline loops: CDR1 MNHEY, CDR2 SMNVEV (reference sequence). V lost 3 bases and J lost 7, with 12 bases in between. CDR3 residues: CASSFFGGREKLFF. CDR3 nucleotide sequence: TGTGCCAGCAGTTTCTTCGGGGGTCGTGAAAAACTGTTTTTT.

The chain couples TRBV29-1 to TRBJ2-2; 8 bases map to TRBD2. V was pared by 3 bases and J by 2 bases, with 2 bases of the junction left unmatched. CDR3 size: 14 residues. In germline, CDR1 is SQVTM, CDR2 ANQGSEA. CDR3 sequence (DNA): TGCAGCGTTGAGTTAGCGGGAAACACCGGGGAGCTGTTTTTT. It codes for CSVELAGNTGELFF.

The CDR3 region is CASKGQGVSYEQYF. The CDR3 bases are TGTGCCAGCAAGGGACAGGGCGTCTCCTACGAGCAGTACTTC. The chain uses TRBV27 and TRBJ2-7; 9 nucleotides match TRBD1. The CDR3 runs to 14 residues. V was pared by 7 bases and J by 0 bases, with 4 bases of the junction left unmatched. Germline CDR1 MNHEY, CDR2 SMNVEV (reference sequence).

V gene TRBV30 combines with J gene TRBJ2-5; the D is unclear. V shed 4 bases and J shed 2 bases, with 11 bases lying between them. CDR1 is GTSNPN and CDR2 is SVGIG in the germline V gene (reference sequence). The CDR3 spans 13 residues. The DNA of the CDR3 is TGTGCCTGGACCAGAAGGCTACAAGAGACCCAGTACTTC. It is translated as CAWTRRLQETQYF.

The gene calls are TRBV19 and TRBJ1-3; the D is unclear. Trimming pared 6 bases from V and 2 bases from J, leaving 17 bases between. The germline gives CDR1 LNHDA, CDR2 SQIVND (reference sequence). CDR3 length: 16 residues. The CDR3 spells CASRVGISRPGNTIYF. The CDR3 bases are TGTGCCAGTAGAGTCGGCATATCTAGACCTGGAAACACCATATATTTT.

This CDR3 is CASSYLGSGAVYEQYF. In DNA, the CDR3 is TGTGCCAGCAGTTATTTGGGCAGTGGGGCGGTCTACGAGCAGTACTTC. The chain recombines TRBV6-6 with TRBJ2-7; weak D call: TRBD1 (5 bases). V lost 3 bases and J lost 3, with 18 bases in between. Germline CDR1 is MNHNY and CDR2 is SVGAGI (reference sequence). This CDR3 has 16 residues.

The chain combines TRBV5-6 with TRBJ2-1, with 9 nucleotides matching TRBD2. V was clipped by 5 bases and J by 0 bases; unmatched bases: 9. There are 17 residues in the CDR3. Germline V lookup: CDR1 SGHDT, CDR2 YYEEEE. The CDR3 region is CASSFATSGSSYNEQFF. CDR3 in DNA: TGTGCCAGCAGTTTCGCGACTAGCGGTTCCTCCTACAATGAGCAGTTCTTC.

The rearrangement links TRBV2 to TRBJ2-7; weak D call: TRBD2 (5 bases). The V and J ends lost 7 bases and 6 bases respectively, with 13 bases between them. Germline values: CDR1 SNHLY, CDR2 FYNNEI. The CDR3 has 12 amino acids. This CDR3 is CASNGEYFEQYF. In DNA form, the CDR3 reads TGTGCCAGCAACGGGGAGTACTTCGAGCAGTACTTC.

The rearrangement uses TRBV4-1 and TRBJ1-2; no definite D call. Germline assignment: CDR1 MGHRA and CDR2 YSYEKL. Trimming shortened V by 1 base and J by 3 bases, and 9 bases separated the two germline ends. The CDR3 extends over 14 amino acids. The CDR3 nucleotides read TGCGCCAGCAGCCAAGGGGATGTGGACTATGGCTACACCTTC. Protein product: CASSQGDVDYGYTF.

V gene TRBV18 combines with J gene TRBJ2-7; D gene unclear. Germline V gene sequence: CDR1 KGHSH, CDR2 LQKENI. This CDR3 contains 14 residues. The germline V and J ends were trimmed by 5 bases and 3 bases, with 14 bases remaining between them. DNA of the CDR3: TGTGCCAGCTCAACATCGGCGGTCAACTACGAGCAGTACTTC. Its protein is CASSTSAVNYEQYF.

V and J are TRBV9 and TRBJ2-1, with D hard to call. The CDR3 runs to 15 residues. From germline, CDR1 is SGDLS and CDR2 YYNGEE. Trimming took 2 bases from V and 3 from J, leaving 12 bases between them. The chain's CDR3 is CASSVAELNYNEQFF. CDR3 DNA sequence: TGTGCCAGCAGCGTTGCGGAACTAAACTACAATGAGCAGTTCTTC.

The chain uses TRBV29-1 and TRBJ2-5; 7 positions agree with TRBD1. Germline CDR1 is SQVTM and CDR2 is ANQGSEA. The length of the CDR3 is 11 residues. V lost 8 bases, J lost 5 bases, and 5 bases stayed unmatched. This chain's CDR3 is CSLGQSETQYF. The CDR3 DNA is TGCAGCTTGGGACAGAGCGAGACCCAGTACTTC.

The rearrangement uses TRBV5-6 and TRBJ1-1; D call uncertain. From germline, CDR1 is SGHDT and CDR2 YYEEEE. The CDR3 covers 15 residues. V lost 4 bases, J lost 2 bases, and 15 bases lay in between. The CDR3 nucleotides are TGTGCCAGCAGCCTAACGACCGGCTCAAACACTGAAGCTTTCTTT. It yields the protein CASSLTTGSNTEAFF.

The rearrangement links TRBV6-5 to TRBJ1-1, with 7 bases that match TRBD1. The CDR3 spans 14 residues. The V gene end was trimmed by 5 bases and the J gene end by 1 base; junction bases not matched to a gene: 4. Germline loops: CDR1 MNHEY, CDR2 SVGAGI. The CDR3 DNA reads as TGTGCCAGCAGTCGACAGGGCCAGAACACTGAAGCTTTCTTT. It yields the protein CASSRQGQNTEAFF.

This clone was found once. The V gene is TRBV9, the J gene TRBJ1-2; tentatively, D is TRBD1 (5 bases). CDR1 and CDR2 (germline): SGDLS, YYNGEE. CDR3 size: 18 residues. Trimming cost V 0 bases and J 3 bases, with 21 bases left between them. Written as DNA, the CDR3 is TGTGCCAGCAGCGTAGTTTCTCCCGAGTTTGGCAGGGACTATGGCTACACCTTC. Its translation is CASSVVSPEFGRDYGYTF.